Below, 25 T cell receptor beta chains from the same sample are listed, as sequenced in a study of CD8 T cells in ankylosing spondylitis. TCRdb re-derived calls from the 5' RACE reads in MiXCR, one entry per CDR3 protein. The table has approximately 130,000 distinct CDR3 sequences, over 10% seen once; the top ten hold around 4.3%. The sequencing input was blood, either unsorted or a sorted T cell fraction (not recorded which). The receptors come from a female donor with ankylosing spondylitis or in good health (not recorded which).

This clonotype was seen repeatedly, ten times or more. The chain is built from TRBV15 and TRBJ2-7, with TRBD1 matching 7 bases. V dropped 0 bases and J dropped 3; count of bases not matched to a gene: 14. In germline, CDR1 is LNHNV, CDR2 YYDKDF (reference sequence). CDR3 length: 18 amino acids. Here the CDR3 reads CATSRDRRRGQVFYEQYF. The CDR3 DNA sequence: TGTGCCACCAGCAGAGATCGTAGGAGAGGACAGGTCTTCTACGAGCAGTACTTC.

This clonotype has a count of ten or more. The rearrangement uses TRBV5-1 and TRBJ1-2; D not certain. Trimming shortened V by 1 base and J by 6 bases, and 10 bases separated the two germline ends. The CDR3 extends over 13 amino acids. Germline V gives CDR1 SGHRS, CDR2 YFSETQ. The CDR3 spells CASSLWPGNGYTF. The CDR3 region has the DNA TGCGCCAGCAGCTTGTGGCCTGGGAATGGCTACACCTTC.

A note on this clonotype: A much larger clone differs from this one at a single base, so this may be a read error. CDR3 nucleotide sequence: TGTGCCAACAGCTTAGTCCAGCCCCAGCATTTT. Translating it yields CANSLVQPQHF. The V call is TRBV5-8, the J call TRBJ1-5; D gene uncertain. The CDR3 spans 11 residues. CDR1 and CDR2 (germline): SGHTS, YDEGEE.

This clonotype was found once. This could be a read error, since a much larger clone is one nucleotide away. J is TRBJ1-1 and V is TRBV7-2; D is unclear. V lost 4 bases to trimming and J lost 13 bases, with 19 bases between them. The CDR3 is 13 amino acids. The germline V gene has CDR1 SGHTA and CDR2 FQGNSA. The CDR3 loop reads CASSSRKAAHSFF. CDR3 bases: TGTGCCAGCAGCTCTAGAAAGGCAGCCCACAGTTTCTTT.

This clonotype was detected many times. The V call is TRBV24-1, the J call TRBJ2-7; D might be TRBD2 (5 bases). The ends were cut back, 6 bases at V and 0 bases at J, with 8 bases in the middle. The CDR3 runs 13 residues. Germline V CDR1 and CDR2: KGHDR, SFDVKD. CDR3 DNA: TGTGCCACCAGTAGCGGAGCCTCCTACGAGCAGTACTTC. It codes for CATSSGASYEQYF.

This clonotype was recorded at least ten times. The V gene is TRBV5-1, the J gene TRBJ1-1, with a possible D match to TRBD1 (5 bases). Germline V lookup: CDR1 SGHRS, CDR2 YFSETQ. V dropped 2 bases and J dropped 3 bases, with 11 bases sitting between them. CDR3 length equals 14 residues. CDR3 region: CASSLMWGDTEAFF. CDR3 DNA: TGCGCCAGCAGCTTAATGTGGGGGGACACTGAAGCTTTCTTT.

This clonotype was found many times. This sequence joins TRBV7-9 and TRBJ2-1; D is tentatively TRBD1 or TRBD2 (5 bases each). Trimming cost V 2 bases and J 6 bases, with 17 bases left between them. The CDR3 runs 16 residues. The germline V gene has CDR1 SEHNR and CDR2 FQNEAQ (reference sequence). The CDR3 reads CASSLWGSSSRNEQFF. DNA of the CDR3: TGTGCCAGCAGCTTATGGGGGTCTTCAAGTCGCAATGAGCAGTTCTTC.

This clonotype was observed at least ten times. CDR3 sequence (DNA): TGTGCCAGCAGTGCTCTAACTTTCAATGAGCAGTTCTTC. This codes for CASSALTFNEQFF. The chain joins TRBV12-3 or TRBV12-4 to TRBJ2-1; D gene unclear. Trimming removed 5 bases at V and 6 bases at J, with 11 bases between. The CDR3 length is 13 residues.

This chain joins TRBV7-6 and TRBJ2-3; tentatively, D is TRBD2 (6 bases). The CDR3 consists of 14 residues. V shed 3 bases and J shed 4 bases, with 11 bases lying between them. The germline V gene encodes CDR1 SGHVS and CDR2 FNYEAQ. The CDR3, as DNA: TGTGCCAGCAGCTTGGTCGGGGGTGCAGATACGCAGTATTTT. This gives the protein CASSLVGGADTQYF.

This clonotype was counted many times. The rearrangement uses TRBV15 and TRBJ1-4; tentative D call: TRBD1 (5 bases). Germline V gene sequence: CDR1 LNHNV, CDR2 YYDKDF (reference sequence). The CDR3 is made up of 16 amino acids. The V and J ends lost 0 bases and 8 bases respectively, with 16 bases between them. The CDR3 DNA reads as TGTGCCACCAGCAGAGATCTCGTGACAGCGGGCGAAAAACTGTTTTTT. The encoded protein is CATSRDLVTAGEKLFF.

This clonotype was detected many times. This chain uses TRBV12-3 or TRBV12-4 with TRBJ2-3, with 13 bases fitting TRBD2. The V gene end was trimmed by 8 bases and the J gene end by 6 bases; junction bases not matched to a gene: 5. The CDR3 is 14 residues long. The CDR3 sequence: CASRLAGGGDTQYF. CDR3 DNA: TGTGCCAGCCGACTAGCGGGGGGAGGGGATACGCAGTATTTT.

At least ten counts were recorded for this clonotype. The rearrangement joins TRBV20-1 to TRBJ1-3; a weak D match, TRBD1 (5 bases). Germline CDR1 and CDR2: DFQATT and SNEGSKA (reference sequence). The CDR3 contains 15 residues. The ends were cut back, 4 bases at V and 0 bases at J, with 13 bases in the middle. Here the CDR3 DNA reads TGCAGTGCTAAGGGTGACAGACTCTCTGGAAACACCATATATTTT. Encoded protein: CSAKGDRLSGNTIYF.

V usage is TRBV5-1 and J usage is TRBJ2-2; 9 nucleotides align to TRBD2. The germline V gene encodes CDR1 SGHRS and CDR2 YFSETQ. Unmatched junction bases numbered 3, after V lost 3 bases and J lost 6 bases. CDR3 length: 14 amino acids. In nucleotides, the CDR3 is TGCGCCAGCAGCTCGGCTAGCGGGGCCGGGGAGCTGTTTTTT. This translates into CASSSASGAGELFF. Complete variable domain (other parts from reference TRBV5-1 and TRBJ2-2): KAGVTQTPRYLIKTRGQQVTLSCSPISGHRSVSWYQQTPGQGLQFLFEYFSETQRNKGNFPGRFSGRQFSNSRSEMNVSTLELGDSALYLCASSSASGAGELFFGEGSRLTVL.

The chain uses TRBV11-2 and TRBJ1-2, with 8 bases lining up with TRBD1. The CDR3 runs to 16 residues. V trimming: 3 bases; J trimming: 5 bases; junction bases outside the gene matches: 11. Germline V gives CDR1 SGHAT, CDR2 FQNNGV. The CDR3 is CASSFREGQGAYGYTF. CDR3 in DNA: TGTGCCAGCAGCTTTCGGGAAGGGCAGGGGGCTTATGGCTACACCTTC.

The table lists this clonotype with many counts. CDR3 protein: CSVEDLGKLFF. Written as DNA, the CDR3 is TGCAGCGTTGAAGATCTGGGAAAACTGTTTTTT. The chain joins TRBV29-1 to TRBJ1-4; no clear D. Trimming shortened V by 0 bases and J by 10 bases, and 6 bases separated the two germline ends. CDR1 and CDR2 from the germline V gene are SQVTM and ANQGSEA. The CDR3 is 11 amino acids.

This clonotype was seen a few times. This sequence joins TRBV25-1 and TRBJ1-5, with TRBD1 matching over 8 bases. The CDR3 is 14 residues long. Germline CDR1 and CDR2: MGHDK and SYGVNS. V lost 8 bases to trimming and J lost 3 bases; unmatched junction nucleotides: 6. CDR3 protein: CASGHRGYNQPQHF. In DNA form, the CDR3 reads TGTGCCAGCGGCCACAGGGGGTACAATCAGCCCCAGCATTTT.

The sample holds many counts of this clonotype. This rearrangement joins TRBV6-1 to TRBJ2-1, with TRBD2 matching over 13 bases. Trimming removed 8 bases from V and 9 bases from J; junction bases left unmatched: 10. This CDR3 spans 15 amino acids. Per the germline V gene, CDR1 is MNHNS and CDR2 is SASEGT. The CDR3 here is CASETSGRFGTEQFF. The DNA for the CDR3 is TGTGCCAGCGAGACTAGCGGGAGGTTTGGAACTGAGCAGTTCTTC.

This clonotype has only a few counts. The V gene is TRBV29-1, the J gene TRBJ1-5; D is ambiguous. There are 13 residues in the CDR3. V was shortened by 0 bases and J by 7 bases, with 10 bases between the two germline ends. Germline V gene data show CDR1 as SQVTM and CDR2 as ANQGSEA. For the CDR3, the DNA is TGCAGCGTTGAAGACTCTCGAAAGCAGCCCCAGCATTTT. Protein product: CSVEDSRKQPQHF.

Many counts were recorded for this clonotype. CDR3 in DNA: TGTGCCAGCAGCCTAAGGGGGGGAAACAATCAGCCCCAGCATTTT. This encodes CASSLRGGNNQPQHF. This sequence joins TRBV5-6 and TRBJ1-5, with a tentative D call TRBD1 (6 bases). The CDR3 totals 15 residues. V lost 4 bases and J 3 bases, leaving 14 bases between the germline ends. Germline CDR1 SGHDT, CDR2 YYEEEE.

This clonotype was recorded many times. The gene calls are TRBV20-1 and TRBJ1-5; D remains ambiguous. The CDR3 covers 9 residues. Germline V gene lookup returns CDR1 DFQATT and CDR2 SNEGSKA (reference sequence). CDR3 sequence (DNA): TGCGGAGCCCTTCAGCCCCAGCATTTT. This sequence encodes CGALQPQHF.

This clonotype was counted between two and nine times. The chain couples TRBV19 to TRBJ1-1; 9 bases fit TRBD1. Losses at the gene ends were 4 bases for V and 0 bases for J; bases not matched to a gene: 3. The CDR3 spans 15 residues. Germline CDR1 is LNHDA and CDR2 is SQIVND (reference sequence). CDR3 sequence: CASSKGDRVNTEAFF. The CDR3 DNA reads TGTGCCAGTAGTAAAGGGGACAGGGTGAACACTGAAGCTTTCTTT.

This clonotype showed up many times. The rearrangement uses TRBV20-1 and TRBJ1-1, with no clear D. Trimming took 3 bases from V and 5 from J, leaving 19 bases between them. This CDR3 is 15 amino acids long. The germline V gene encodes CDR1 DFQATT and CDR2 SNEGSKA (reference sequence). CDR3 DNA sequence: TGCAGTGCTAGTCTCCCTGGCAGAGTAAAGACTGAAGCTTTCTTT. It specifies CSASLPGRVKTEAFF.

This clonotype showed up many times. The J gene is TRBJ1-1, the V gene TRBV7-2, with 11 bases matching TRBD1. The V gene end was trimmed by 5 bases and the J gene end by 0 bases; junction bases not matched to a gene: 11. This CDR3 has 18 amino acids. Germline V gene sequence: CDR1 SGHTA, CDR2 FQGNSA. The CDR3 DNA reads TGTGCCAGCAGCGAGTGGGACAGGGGGGTCGCCTTGAACACTGAAGCTTTCTTT. Its protein is CASSEWDRGVALNTEAFF.

This clonotype was observed a handful of times. This sequence joins TRBV29-1 and TRBJ1-4, with D perhaps matching TRBD1 (6 bases). The CDR3 has 12 amino acids. Germline CDR1 and CDR2: SQVTM and ANQGSEA. Between the trimmed V and J ends, which lost 6 bases and 8 bases, there was a span of 13 bases. Here the CDR3 DNA reads TGCAGCGTGGGACACCTAAGGGAAAAACTGTTTTTT. This codes for CSVGHLREKLFF. Variable domain in full (rest from reference TRBV29-1 and TRBJ1-4): SAVISQKPSRDICQRGTSLTIQCQVDSQVTMMFWYRQQPGQSLTLIATANQGSEATYESGFVIDKFPISRPNLTFSTLTVSNMSPEDSSIYLCSVGHLREKLFFGSGTQLSVL.

This clonotype occurred many times. The chain recombines TRBV29-1 with TRBJ2-5, with 8 bases aligning to TRBD2. This CDR3 comprises 14 residues. Germline CDR1 reads SQVTM; CDR2 reads ANQGSEA. Unmatched junction bases numbered 2, after V lost 1 base and J lost 1 base. The DNA of the CDR3 is TGCAGCGTTGAAGTAGCGGGGAGCCAAGAGACCCAGTACTTC. Translated: CSVEVAGSQETQYF. Full variable domain (outside the CDR3, taken from reference TRBV29-1 and TRBJ2-5): SAVISQKPSRDICQRGTSLTIQCQVDSQVTMMFWYRQQPGQSLTLIATANQGSEATYESGFVIDKFPISRPNLTFSTLTVSNMSPEDSSIYLCSVEVAGSQETQYFGPGTRLLVL.